The rows below give T cell receptor beta chains drawn from one sample of a study of blood T cells in healthy people across ages. One entry per CDR3 protein results from TCRdb running MiXCR on the 5' RACE reads. The sample yields 1.5 million to 2 million distinct CDR3 sequences, roughly 49% seen once. The material sequenced was blood. These receptors all come from a woman aged 40 to 50 in good health. Both conserved end residues are part of each CDR3. Fields, in order: V gene, J gene, clone size, D gene, CDR3 protein, CDR3 DNA. The D gene is left open where the match is weak. For some rows the clone size is stated as once, few or many, or as a class when expanded; others skip it.

TRBV4-2	TRBJ2-3	.	.	CASSQDTSLRDTQYF	TGTGCCAGCAGCCAAGACACTAGTTTAAGGGATACGCAGTATTTT
TRBV27	TRBJ1-6	.	TRBD1	CASSPGQGRPLHF	TGTGCCAGCAGTCCGGGACAGGGTAGACCCCTCCACTTT
TRBV29-1	TRBJ2-1	few	.	CSVEGGSVTYNEQFF	TGCAGCGTTGAGGGGGGCAGCGTCACCTACAATGAGCAGTTCTTC
TRBV11-2	TRBJ2-5	few	TRBD2	CASSLGTSGDRETQYF	TGTGCCAGCAGCTTAGGGACTAGCGGGGACCGAGAGACCCAGTACTTC
TRBV3-1	TRBJ1-2	.	.	CASSQGGGGTEGYTF	TGTGCCAGCAGCCAAGGTGGTGGAGGGACCGAGGGCTACACCTTC
TRBV5-6	TRBJ2-5	.	.	CASSLFLAREETQYF	TGTGCCAGCAGCTTGTTTCTAGCGAGGGAAGAGACCCAGTACTTC
TRBV2	TRBJ2-5	few	TRBD1	CASTGQGFVGQETQYF	TGTGCCAGCACTGGACAGGGGTTTGTGGGCCAAGAGACCCAGTACTTC
TRBV27	TRBJ2-3	few	.	CASSLSFWGKLERADTQYF	TGTGCCAGCAGTTTATCCTTTTGGGGCAAATTGGAGAGGGCAGATACGCAGTATTTT
TRBV5-1	TRBJ1-1	.	TRBD1	CASSLAGGKDTEAFF	TGCGCCAGCAGCCTCGCAGGGGGAAAGGATACTGAAGCTTTCTTT
TRBV12-3/TRBV12-4	TRBJ2-5	.	.	CASTWGGLETQYF	TGTGCCAGCACGTGGGGGGGCCTCGAGACCCAGTACTTC
TRBV20-1	TRBJ2-2	once	.	CSACDSNTGELFF	TGCAGTGCCTGCGACAGCAACACCGGGGAGCTGTTTTTT
TRBV28	TRBJ1-6	.	.	CASIGTGVSPLHF	TGTGCCAGCATAGGGACGGGAGTGTCACCCCTCCACTTT
TRBV20-1	TRBJ1-5	.	.	CSARDRGGLKRQPQHF	TGCAGTGCTAGGGATCGTGGGGGGCTGAAGAGACAGCCCCAGCATTTT
TRBV7-2	TRBJ1-4	.	.	CASSADSYNEKLFF	TGTGCCAGCAGCGCGGACAGTTATAATGAAAAACTGTTTTTT
TRBV12-3/TRBV12-4	TRBJ1-2	.	TRBD1	CASSSPGRGLYGYTF	TGTGCCAGCAGTTCCCCCGGCAGGGGGCTCTATGGCTACACCTTC
TRBV6-2/TRBV6-3	TRBJ2-3	.	.	CASSNRAVGGGVLDTQYF	TGTGCCAGCAGTAACAGGGCCGTCGGCGGGGGCGTATTAGATACGCAGTATTTT
TRBV5-1	TRBJ2-3	.	.	CASSLYTEVGTDTQYF	TGCGCCAGCAGCTTGTACACTGAGGTCGGCACAGATACGCAGTATTTT
TRBV6-5	TRBJ1-5	few	.	CASSYGRIRNSNQPQHF	TGTGCCAGCAGTTACGGGCGGATTCGAAATAGCAATCAGCCCCAGCATTTT
TRBV15	TRBJ2-1	.	.	CATSRDLGQGGEQFF	TGTGCCACCAGCAGAGATTTGGGGCAGGGAGGCGAGCAGTTCTTC
TRBV18	TRBJ2-1	.	TRBD2	CASSPRLLAGGDGQFF	TGTGCCAGCTCACCGCGCCTACTAGCGGGGGGCGATGGGCAGTTCTTC
TRBV20-1	TRBJ2-5	few	TRBD2	CSARVERGLGETQYF	TGCAGTGCTAGAGTCGAGCGGGGGCTAGGAGAGACCCAGTACTTC
TRBV6-7	TRBJ2-4	few	TRBD1	CASTRRDRGYF	TGTGCCAGCACCCGTAGGGACAGGGGGTACTTC
TRBV15	TRBJ2-5	few	.	CATSRDGAGRETQYF	TGTGCCACCAGCAGAGATGGGGCAGGGAGAGAGACCCAGTACTTC
TRBV29-1	TRBJ2-1	.	TRBD2	CSVTWGGNEQFF	TGCAGCGTCACCTGGGGGGGCAATGAGCAGTTCTTC
TRBV9	TRBJ2-7	few	.	CASGPYQGLAYEQYF	TGTGCCAGCGGACCCTACCAGGGATTAGCCTACGAGCAGTACTTC
TRBV5-1	TRBJ2-7	few	TRBD1	CASSRSGQSYEQYF	TGCGCCAGCAGCAGATCGGGACAGTCCTACGAGCAGTACTTC